The rows below give T cell receptor beta chains drawn from one sample of a study of blood T cell repertoires in COVID-19. Some clones are missing from TCRdb's copy, which holds only in-frame ones; the method was immunoSEQ multiplex PCR. The data show approximately 250,000 clones, with just under 85% seen just once and 15% held by the top ten. The sequencing input was PBMCs or T cells enriched from blood (not recorded which). The receptors here all came from a man between 40 and 49 years old who had recovered from COVID-19. The CDR3 runs from the conserved cysteine through the conserved F or W. A D gene is named only where the DNA matches it firmly. The size of a clone is reported for some rows only, either as once, few or many, or as a class for expanded clones.

TRBD1,once,TRBJ1-2,TRBV5-1,TGCGCCAGCAGTCAGGACAGGGTCTCTAACTATGGCTACACCTTC,CASSQDRVSNYGYTF
TRBD1,-,TRBJ1-2,TRBV5-5,TGTGCCAGCAGGTCACAGGGGAACTATGGCTACACCTTC,CASRSQGNYGYTF
TRBD2,-,TRBJ2-2,TRBV7-3,TGTGCCAGCAGCCCGGGACTAGCGGGAGCAAACACCGGGGAGCTGTTTTTT,CASSPGLAGANTGELFF
-,-,TRBJ1-3,TRBV4-3,TGCGCCAGCAGCCAAGATCTTTTGGGAAACACCATATATTTT,CASSQDLLGNTIYF
-,-,TRBJ2-1,TRBV13,TGTGCCAGCAGCTTAGGTCCGAATGAGCAGTTCTTC,CASSLGPNEQFF
TRBD1,-,TRBJ1-5,TRBV4-2,TGTGCCAGCAGCCACCTGGGACAGTCAAATCAGCCCCAGCATTTT,CASSHLGQSNQPQHF
TRBD1,-,TRBJ2-2,TRBV7-3,TGTGCCAGCAGCCTAGGGACAGGGCGCACCGGGGAGCTGTTTTTT,CASSLGTGRTGELFF
TRBD1,once,TRBJ2-7,TRBV5-6,TGTGCCAGCAGTTTTGGGACAGGGGGTTTAGCCGAGCAGTACTTC,CASSFGTGGLAEQYF
-,-,TRBJ2-3,TRBV27,TGTGCCAGCCCTGGCGGGAATCGGACAGATACGCAGTATTTT,CASPGGNRTDTQYF
-,-,TRBJ2-7,TRBV25-1,TGTGCCAGCAGGGACAGATACGAGCAGTACTTC,CASRDRYEQYF
-,-,TRBJ1-1,TRBV2,TGTGCCAGCAAGGATATCGGGTTTTCGACTGAAGCTTTCTTT,CASKDIGFSTEAFF
TRBD2,-,TRBJ2-1,TRBV11-2,TGTGCCAGTTCTAGCTGGGAGGGCAATGAGCAGTTCTTC,CASSSWEGNEQFF
TRBD1,-,TRBJ2-2,TRBV5-1,TGCGCCAGCAACCGGGACAGCAACACCGGGGAGCTGTTTTTT,CASNRDSNTGELFF
-,few,TRBJ1-5,TRBV28,TGTGCCAGCAGTTTGTGGGAGCGGCCCCAGCATTTT,CASSLWERPQHF
-,-,TRBJ2-3,TRBV6-6,TGTGCCAGCAGTTACAGAGGCGGGACCGTATCAGATACGCAGTATTTT,CASSYRGGTVSDTQYF
TRBD1,-,TRBJ1-2,TRBV5-5,TGTGCCAGCAGCTCGACAGGGGCAAGAGGCTACACCTTC,CASSSTGARGYTF
-,few,TRBJ1-4,TRBV29-1,TGCAGCGTCCCAGGGGTAGCTACTGAAAAACTGTTTTTT,CSVPGVATEKLFF
-,-,TRBJ2-5,TRBV15,TGTGCCACCAGCAGAGATTTGGCGGGGCGGGAGACCCAGTACTTC,CATSRDLAGRETQYF
TRBD2,-,TRBJ2-7,TRBV5-4,TGTGCCAGCAGCCCGACTAGCCAAAGCTCCTACGAGCAGTACTTC,CASSPTSQSSYEQYF
-,-,TRBJ1-1,TRBV28,TGTGCCAGCAGTTTAAATGGGGATGAGGGCACTGAAGCTTTCTTT,CASSLNGDEGTEAFF
TRBD2,once,TRBJ2-1,TRBV5-1,TGCGCCAGCACACAACTAGCGGGAGGGCCGGGTGAGCAGTTCTTC,CASTQLAGGPGEQFF
TRBD1,-,TRBJ2-7,TRBV5-1,TGCGCCAGCAGCGTGCCCGGGACAGACGAGCAGTACTTC,CASSVPGTDEQYF
TRBD2,-,TRBJ2-5,TRBV6-2/TRBV6-3,TGTGCCAGCAGTCGGGGGACTAGCGGGGCCGCCTCGGAGACCCAGTACTTC,CASSRGTSGAASETQYF
-,-,TRBJ2-1,TRBV19,TGTGCCAGTAGTCTAAGCCTAGATGAGCAGTTCTTC,CASSLSLDEQFF
TRBD2,-,TRBJ2-3,TRBV7-2,TGTGCCAGCAGCACTCGGACTAGCGGAGGAATGACGACGCAGTATTTT,CASSTRTSGGMTTQYF
-,-,TRBJ2-5,TRBV11-2,TGTGCCAGCAGCTTAGGTATCGACCAGAGGGAGACCCAGTACTTC,CASSLGIDQRETQYF
TRBD1,-,TRBJ1-4,TRBV5-1,TGCGCCAGCAGCCGGACAGGGGGCGCCGGGGGGGGAGCAACTAATGAAAAACTGTTTTTT,CASSRTGGAGGGATNEKLFF
-,few,TRBJ1-6,TRBV5-1,TGCGCCAGCAGCTTACAAGGGGCTAATTCACCCCTCCACTTT,CASSLQGANSPLHF
-,-,TRBJ1-1,TRBV21-1,TGTGCCAGCAGCCGCCCGGGACACAGGGGGAACACTGAAGCTTTCTTT,CASSRPGHRGNTEAFF
TRBD1,-,TRBJ1-5,TRBV7-9,TGTGCCAGCAGCTTAGCGGGGACAGGAAGCAATCAGCCCCAGCATTTT,CASSLAGTGSNQPQHF
-,once,TRBJ2-7,TRBV3-1/TRBV3-2,TGTGCCAGCAGCCGAGGGAGCCCTGCAGCCTACGAGCAGTACTTC,CASSRGSPAAYEQYF
TRBD2,-,TRBJ2-7,TRBV24-1,TGTGCCACCAGTGGAAGCGGGGGCACCTACGAGCAGTACTTC,CATSGSGGTYEQYF
-,once,TRBJ2-7,TRBV15,TGTGCCACCAGCAGAGGTCAGGATTACGAGCAGTACTTC,CATSRGQDYEQYF
TRBD1,-,TRBJ2-6,TRBV7-8,TGTGCCAGCAGCCCCGACCCACAGGGGTTCGGGGCCAACGTCCTGACTTTC,CASSPDPQGFGANVLTF
TRBD1,once,TRBJ1-2,TRBV19,TGTGCCAGTCGGGACAGGGCGGGACTGGGACATGGCTACACCTTC,CASRDRAGLGHGYTF
-,-,TRBJ2-2,TRBV5-4,TGTGCCAGCAGCCAGGGACAGAGCGGGCCCACCGGGGAGCTGTTTTTT,CASSQGQSGPTGELFF
-,-,TRBJ2-5,TRBV5-1,TGCGCCAGCAGTCTGACACCTCCCGAGACCCAGTACTTC,CASSLTPPETQYF